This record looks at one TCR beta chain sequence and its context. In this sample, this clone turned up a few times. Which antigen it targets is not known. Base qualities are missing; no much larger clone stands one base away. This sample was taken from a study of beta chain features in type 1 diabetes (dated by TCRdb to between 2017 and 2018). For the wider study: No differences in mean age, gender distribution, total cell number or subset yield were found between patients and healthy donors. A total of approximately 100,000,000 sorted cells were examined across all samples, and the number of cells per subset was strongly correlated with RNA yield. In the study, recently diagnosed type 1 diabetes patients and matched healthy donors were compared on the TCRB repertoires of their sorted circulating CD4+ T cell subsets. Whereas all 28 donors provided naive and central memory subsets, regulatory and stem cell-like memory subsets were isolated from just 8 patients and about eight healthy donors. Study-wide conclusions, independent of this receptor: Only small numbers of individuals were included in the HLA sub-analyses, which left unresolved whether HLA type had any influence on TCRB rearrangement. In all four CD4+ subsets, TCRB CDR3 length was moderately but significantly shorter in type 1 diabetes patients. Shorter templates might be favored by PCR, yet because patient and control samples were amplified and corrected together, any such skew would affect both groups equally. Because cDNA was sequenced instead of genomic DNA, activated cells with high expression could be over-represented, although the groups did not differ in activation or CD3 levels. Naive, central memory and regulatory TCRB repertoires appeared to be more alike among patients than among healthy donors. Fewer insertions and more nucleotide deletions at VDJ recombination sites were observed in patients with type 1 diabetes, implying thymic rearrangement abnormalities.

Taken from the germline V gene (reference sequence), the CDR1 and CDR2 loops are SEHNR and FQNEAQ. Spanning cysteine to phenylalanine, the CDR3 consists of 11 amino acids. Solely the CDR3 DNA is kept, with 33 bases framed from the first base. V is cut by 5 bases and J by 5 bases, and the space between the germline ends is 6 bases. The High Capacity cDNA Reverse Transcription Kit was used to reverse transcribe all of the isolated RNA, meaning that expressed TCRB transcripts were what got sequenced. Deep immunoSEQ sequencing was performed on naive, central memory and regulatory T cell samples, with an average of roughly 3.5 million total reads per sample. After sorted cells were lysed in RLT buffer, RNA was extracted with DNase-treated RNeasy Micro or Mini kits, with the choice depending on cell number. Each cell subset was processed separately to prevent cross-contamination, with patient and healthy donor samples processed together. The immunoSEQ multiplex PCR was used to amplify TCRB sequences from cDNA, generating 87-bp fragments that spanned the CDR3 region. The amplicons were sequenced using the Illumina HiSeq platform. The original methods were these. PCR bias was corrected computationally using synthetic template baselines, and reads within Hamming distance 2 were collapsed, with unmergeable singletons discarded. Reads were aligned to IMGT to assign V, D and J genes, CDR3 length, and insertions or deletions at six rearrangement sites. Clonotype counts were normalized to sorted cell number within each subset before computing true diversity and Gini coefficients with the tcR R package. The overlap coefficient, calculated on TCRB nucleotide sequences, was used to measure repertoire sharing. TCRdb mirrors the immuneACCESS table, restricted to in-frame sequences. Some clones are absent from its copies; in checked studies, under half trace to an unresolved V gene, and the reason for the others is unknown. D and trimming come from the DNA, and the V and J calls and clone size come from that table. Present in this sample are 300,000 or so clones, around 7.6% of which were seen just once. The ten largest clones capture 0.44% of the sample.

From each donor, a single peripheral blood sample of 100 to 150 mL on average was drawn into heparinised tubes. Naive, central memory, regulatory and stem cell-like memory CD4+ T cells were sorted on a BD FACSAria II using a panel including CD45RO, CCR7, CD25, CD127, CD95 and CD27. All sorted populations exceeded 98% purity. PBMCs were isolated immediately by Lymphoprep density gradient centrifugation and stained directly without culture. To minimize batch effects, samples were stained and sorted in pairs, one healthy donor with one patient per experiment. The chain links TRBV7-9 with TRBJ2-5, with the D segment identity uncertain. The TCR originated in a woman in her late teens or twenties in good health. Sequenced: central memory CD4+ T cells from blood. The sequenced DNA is TGTGCCAGCAGCCCCTGGGAGACCCAGTACTTC. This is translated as CASSPWETQYF.